This is a list of T cell receptor beta chains from one sample in a study of shared clonotypes between healthy human individuals. Clones were read by immunoSEQ multiplex PCR, and TCRdb kept only the in-frame ones, dropping some. The sample lists about 490,000 clones; around 80% were seen once. Sequenced material: PBMCs. The receptors here all came from a middle-aged woman in good health. Some clones in this sample may be carry-over from other donors' samples. Each CDR3 is given with its conserved first and last residue.

length	V	J	CDR3
14	TRBV2	TRBJ2-1	CASSPFGSYNEQFF
16	TRBV7-2	TRBJ2-7	CASSRSVETALGEQYF
13	TRBV5-4	TRBJ1-6	CASSRDRASPLHF
15	TRBV7-3	TRBJ2-1	CASSLPGDRANEQFF
16	TRBV7-2	TRBJ2-1	CASRLTSGRVLNEQFF
15	TRBV27	TRBJ2-5	CASSPWTGSQETQYF
13	TRBV28	TRBJ1-2	CASSLGQPYGYTF
19	TRBV7-8	TRBJ2-6	CASSQRKGGMFSGANVLTF
15	TRBV9	TRBJ2-1	CASSASSGLYNEQFF
15	TRBV10-2	TRBJ1-1	CASSDVQGGWTEAFF
15	TRBV2	TRBJ2-5	CASSMALRVGETQYF
13	TRBV2	TRBJ2-3	CARGTGEVDTQYF
14	TRBV18	TRBJ2-2	CASSPTPNTGELFF
15	TRBV7-9	TRBJ2-1	CASSLGTSGSIEQFF
13	TRBV28	TRBJ1-3	CASSLFGRNTIYF
13	TRBV2	TRBJ1-1	CASSGGRDDRAFF
16	TRBV5-6	TRBJ1-4	CASSLAGMRTNEKLFF
17	TRBV18	TRBJ2-1	CASSPVERTGLYNEQFF
17	TRBV7-2	TRBJ2-2	CASSFQPKDGDTGELFF
15	TRBV7-3	TRBJ2-1	CASSLGSVSYNEQFF
17	TRBV6-1	TRBJ1-5	CASSGGTGRWNNQPQHF
12	TRBV11-3	TRBJ2-1	CASSLGSGEQFF
18	TRBV9	TRBJ2-5	CASSAWTSGREGGETQYF
14	TRBV10-3	TRBJ1-5	CALSERNSNQPQHF
14	TRBV11-3	TRBJ2-3	CASSLGLVVDTQYF
18	TRBV5-1	TRBJ2-1	CASSLLAGGQITRNEQFF
15	TRBV4-2	TRBJ2-7	CASSQGAGAENEQYF